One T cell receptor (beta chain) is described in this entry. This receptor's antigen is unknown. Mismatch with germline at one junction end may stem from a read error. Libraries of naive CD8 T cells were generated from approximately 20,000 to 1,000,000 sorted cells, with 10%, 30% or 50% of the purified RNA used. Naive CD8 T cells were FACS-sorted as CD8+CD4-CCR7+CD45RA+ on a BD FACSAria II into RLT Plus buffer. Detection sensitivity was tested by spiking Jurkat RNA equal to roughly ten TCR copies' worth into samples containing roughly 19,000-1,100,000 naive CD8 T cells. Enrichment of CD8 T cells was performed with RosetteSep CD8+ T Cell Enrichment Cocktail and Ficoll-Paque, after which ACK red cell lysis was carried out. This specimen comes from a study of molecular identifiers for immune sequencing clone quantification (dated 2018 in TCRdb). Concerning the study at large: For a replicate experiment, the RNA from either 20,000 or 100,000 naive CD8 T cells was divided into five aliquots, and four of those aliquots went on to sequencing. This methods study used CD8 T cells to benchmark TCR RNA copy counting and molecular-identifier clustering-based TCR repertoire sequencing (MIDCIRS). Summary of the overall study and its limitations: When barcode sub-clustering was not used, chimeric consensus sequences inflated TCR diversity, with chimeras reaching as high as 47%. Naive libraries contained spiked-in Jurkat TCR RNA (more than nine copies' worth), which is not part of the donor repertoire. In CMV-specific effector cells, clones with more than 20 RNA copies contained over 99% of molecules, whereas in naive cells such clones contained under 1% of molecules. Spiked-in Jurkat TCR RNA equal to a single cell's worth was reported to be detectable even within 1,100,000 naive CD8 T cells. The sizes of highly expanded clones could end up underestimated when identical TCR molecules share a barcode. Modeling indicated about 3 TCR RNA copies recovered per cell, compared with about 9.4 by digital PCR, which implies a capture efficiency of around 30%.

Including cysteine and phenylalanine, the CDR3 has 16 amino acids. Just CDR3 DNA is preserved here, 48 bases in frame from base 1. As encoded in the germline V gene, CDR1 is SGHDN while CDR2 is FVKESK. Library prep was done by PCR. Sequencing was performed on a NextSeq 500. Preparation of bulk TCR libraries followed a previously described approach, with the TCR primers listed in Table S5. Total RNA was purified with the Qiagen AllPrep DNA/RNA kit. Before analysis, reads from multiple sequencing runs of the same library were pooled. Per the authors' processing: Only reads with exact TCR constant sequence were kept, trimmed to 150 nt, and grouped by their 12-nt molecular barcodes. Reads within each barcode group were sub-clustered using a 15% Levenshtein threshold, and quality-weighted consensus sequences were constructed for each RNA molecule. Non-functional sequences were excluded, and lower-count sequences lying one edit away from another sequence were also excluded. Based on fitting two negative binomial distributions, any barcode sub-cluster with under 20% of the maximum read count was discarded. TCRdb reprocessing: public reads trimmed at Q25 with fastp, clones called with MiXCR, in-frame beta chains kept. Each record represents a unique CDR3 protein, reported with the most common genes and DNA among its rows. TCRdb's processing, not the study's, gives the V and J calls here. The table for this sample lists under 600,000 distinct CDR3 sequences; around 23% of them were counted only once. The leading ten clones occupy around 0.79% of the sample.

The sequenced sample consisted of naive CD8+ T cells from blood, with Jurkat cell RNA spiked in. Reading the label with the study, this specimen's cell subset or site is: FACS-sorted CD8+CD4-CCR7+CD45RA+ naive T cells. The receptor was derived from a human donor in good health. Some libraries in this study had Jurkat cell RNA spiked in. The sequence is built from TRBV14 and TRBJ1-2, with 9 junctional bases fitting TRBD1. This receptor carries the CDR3 CASSQGLGTGSYGYAF. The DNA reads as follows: TGTGCCAGCAGCCAAGGCTTAGGGACAGGGTCTTATGGCTACGCCTTC.